This TCR beta chain was recorded in a study of blood T cell repertoires in COVID-19. Study as a whole: Samples taken during acute and convalescent COVID-19 were collected in the United States, Italy and Spain. From T cells, B-cell-depleted T cells, or PBMCs came the material, which was cDNA or gDNA.

Trimming took 3 bases from V and 1 from J, leaving 7 bases between them. The CDR3 has 13 amino acids. Germline CDR1 reads LNHDA; CDR2 reads SQIVND (reference sequence). Authors' processing steps: By means of reference gene primer amplification, nucleated cell counts were estimated. Libraries were prepared by immunoSEQ multiplex PCR; TCRdb keeps only in-frame clonotypes and omits some of them. That table is the source of V, J and clone size, and D and trimming were worked out from the DNA. The sample holds 100,000 to 120,000 clones; over 70% are singletons and the top ten take roughly 1.4%. The sequenced sample was peripheral blood. The receptor comes from a man aged 45-65 years with acute or convalescent COVID-19. The V call is TRBV19, the J call TRBJ2-7, with D hard to call. The CDR3 DNA reads TGTGCCAGTAGTATCCCAGGATCCTACGAGCAGTACTTC. This sequence encodes CASSIPGSYEQYF.